One sample yielded the 25 T cell receptor beta chains listed below, sequenced in a study of OX40 agonist ivuxolimab in advanced cancers. Clones were sequenced by immunoSEQ multiplex PCR, and TCRdb holds only the in-frame ones, with some missing. Of 60,000 to 65,000 clones detected, roughly 89% appear once; the ten largest clones hold 12%. This sample comprised CD4+ or CD8+ T cells sorted from blood, obtained in a trial of the OX40 agonist ivuxolimab. The receptor source for this set is an adult with an advanced solid tumor such as melanoma, head and neck, liver or kidney cancer.

The gene calls are TRBV19 and TRBJ2-7; weak D call: TRBD1 (6 bases). Trimming cost V 4 bases and J 2 bases, with 12 bases left between them. This CDR3 has 14 residues. Germline loops: CDR1 LNHDA, CDR2 SQIVND (reference sequence). CDR3: CASSTRTAPYEQYF. In DNA, the CDR3 is TGTGCCAGTAGTACTAGGACAGCCCCCTACGAGCAGTACTTC.

V usage is TRBV9 and J usage is TRBJ2-7, with a weak D call TRBD1 (6 bases). With 3 bases removed from V and 5 bases from J, the gap between germline ends came to 24 bases. This CDR3 comprises 17 residues. In germline, CDR1 is SGDLS, CDR2 YYNGEE. CDR3 amino acids: CASSGADQGHNFDEQYF. The CDR3 DNA is TGTGCCAGCAGCGGTGCCGACCAGGGACATAATTTCGACGAGCAGTACTTC.

The rearrangement uses TRBV6-5 and TRBJ2-2; D is undetermined. V was pared by 5 bases and J by 0 bases, with 7 bases between. Germline CDR1 and CDR2: MNHEY and SVGAGI. This CDR3 spans 14 amino acids. The CDR3 here is CASSGFANTGELFF. CDR3 DNA: TGTGCCAGCAGTGGTTTCGCGAACACCGGGGAGCTGTTTTTT.

The J gene is TRBJ1-1, the V gene TRBV7-3, with D hard to call. Germline V CDR1 and CDR2: SGHTA, FQGTGA. V gave up 5 bases and J gave up 4 bases, with 14 bases separating them. The CDR3 has 14 residues. The CDR3, as DNA: TGTGCCAGCAGCGATACCCAAATGTTCACTGAAGCTTTCTTT. This codes for CASSDTQMFTEAFF.

The CDR3 sequence: CASSFLAGADTQYF. Here the CDR3 DNA reads TGTGCCAGCAGCTTTTTAGCGGGAGCAGATACGCAGTATTTT. The chain has TRBV13 and TRBJ2-3; TRBD2 matches 9 bases. Germline lookup yields CDR1 PRHDT and CDR2 FYEKMQ (reference sequence). The CDR3 length is 14 residues. J was trimmed by 4 bases and V by 3 bases; bases with no gene match: 2.

The V call is TRBV5-5, the J call TRBJ2-7; 7 bases agree with TRBD1. Germline CDR1 SGHKS, CDR2 YYEKEE (reference sequence). The J segment lost 4 bases and the V segment lost 2 bases, leaving 12 bases of the junction unmatched. The length of the CDR3 is 16 residues. The CDR3 region is CASSLTFTGDGYEQYF. The CDR3 nucleotides read TGTGCCAGCAGCTTAACGTTCACAGGGGACGGTTACGAGCAGTACTTC.

V and J are TRBV4-2 and TRBJ2-7, with 7 bases fitting TRBD2. The CDR3 is 15 amino acids. Germline V gene lookup returns CDR1 LGHNA and CDR2 YNFKEQ. The J segment lost 7 bases and the V segment lost 0 bases, leaving 9 bases of the junction unmatched. CDR3 nucleotide sequence: TGTGCCAGCAGCCAAGATCCCCTAGCGGTAGGTGAGCAGTACTTC. Protein sequence: CASSQDPLAVGEQYF.

This chain joins TRBV5-3 and TRBJ1-5; D not resolved. TRBV5-3 is treated as an ORF (open reading frame) with a function not yet certain. This CDR3 comprises 14 residues. V lost 1 base and J lost 6, with 11 bases in between. CDR3 nucleotides: TGTGCCAGAAGCTTGTTAGTTCACCTTCAGCCCCAGCATTTT. This codes for CARSLLVHLQPQHF.

The chain is built from TRBV30 and TRBJ2-7; 7 bases match TRBD2. Germline V gene data show CDR1 as GTSNPN and CDR2 as SVGIG (reference sequence). The length of the CDR3 is 16 residues. V was pared by 4 bases and J by 4 bases, with 16 bases of the junction left unmatched. DNA of the CDR3: TGTGCCTGGAATCCAGCGAGGGGCGGGAGCGCTTACGAGCAGTACTTC. Translating it yields CAWNPARGGSAYEQYF.

This clone was recorded only once. This chain uses TRBV14 with TRBJ2-4; D remains ambiguous. This CDR3 comprises 13 residues. Per germline, CDR1 SGHDN and CDR2 FVKESK. Trimming removed 5 bases at V and 5 bases at J, with 10 bases between. CDR3 loop: CASSTRPQNIQYF. The CDR3 coding sequence is TGTGCCAGCAGCACCCGACCTCAAAACATTCAGTACTTC.

The genes are TRBV11-2 and TRBJ1-1; no clear D. With 10 bases removed from V and 4 bases from J, the gap between germline ends came to 16 bases. The CDR3 is 13 residues long. In germline, CDR1 is SGHAT, CDR2 FQNNGV. CDR3 nucleotide sequence: TGTGCCACCACCTATCCGGGAGGCACTGAAGCTTTCTTT. Amino acid sequence: CATTYPGGTEAFF. The full variable domain, its missing parts supplied by reference TRBV11-2 and TRBJ1-1, is EAGVAQSPRYKIIEKRQSVAFWCNPISGHATLYWYQQILGQGPKLLIQFQNNGVVDDSQLPKDRFSAERLKGVDSTLKIQPAKLEDSAVYLCATTYPGGTEAFFGQGTRLTVV.

The chain joins TRBV19 to TRBJ1-1; 11 bases line up with TRBD1. The CDR3 runs to 15 residues. The germline gives CDR1 LNHDA, CDR2 SQIVND (reference sequence). J lost 2 bases, V lost 6 bases, and 5 bases had no gene match. DNA of the CDR3: TGTGCCAGTAGAAGGGGGACAGGGGGAAACACTGAAGCTTTCTTT. This translates into CASRRGTGGNTEAFF.

CDR3 DNA sequence: TGTGCCAGCAGTTTAGGGGTAGCGGGGCGGTACGACAATGAGCAGTTCTTC. It translates to CASSLGVAGRYDNEQFF. This chain links TRBV27 with TRBJ2-1, with 8 bases aligning to TRBD2. The trim removed 2 bases at V and 5 bases at J, leaving 11 bases unmatched. The CDR3 totals 17 residues. Looked up from germline, CDR1 is MNHEY and CDR2 is SMNVEV (reference sequence).

V and J are TRBV5-1 and TRBJ2-7, with a weak D call TRBD1 (6 bases). The V end lost 5 bases, the J end lost 2 bases, and 17 bases lay between the germline ends. The germline V gene encodes CDR1 SGHRS and CDR2 YFSETQ. CDR3 length: 15 residues. This chain's CDR3 is CASRLTGIPTYEQYF. Here the CDR3 DNA reads TGCGCCAGCAGATTAACAGGGATCCCCACCTACGAGCAGTACTTC.

The chain combines TRBV19 with TRBJ2-2; D possibly uses TRBD1 or TRBD2 (5 bases each). In germline, CDR1 is LNHDA, CDR2 SQIVND (reference sequence). The CDR3 is 14 residues long. Trimming took off 7 bases at V and 1 base at J, with 10 bases between the two ends. The CDR3 reads CASNLRGNTGELFF. In DNA form, the CDR3 reads TGTGCCAGTAACTTGAGGGGGAACACCGGGGAGCTGTTTTTT.

This chain connects TRBV27 to TRBJ2-7; a weak D match, TRBD2 (6 bases). The CDR3 runs to 15 residues. From germline, CDR1 is MNHEY and CDR2 SMNVEV (reference sequence). The germline V and J ends were trimmed by 6 bases and 0 bases, with 15 bases remaining between them. DNA for the CDR3: TGTGCCAGCAGCCTAACTAGCAGATACTCCTACGAGCAGTACTTC. Protein: CASSLTSRYSYEQYF.

CDR3: CATAEDGVYEQYF. DNA for the CDR3: TGTGCCACCGCAGAGGACGGAGTCTACGAGCAGTACTTC. V usage is TRBV27 and J usage is TRBJ2-7; D gene ambiguous. The CDR3 has 13 residues. Trimming left V 10 bases short and J 3 bases short, with 16 bases between. The V gene's germline CDR1 is MNHEY and CDR2 SMNVEV (reference sequence).

This clone was observed once. This same CDR3 is encoded by further DNA sequences in the sample. The CDR3 protein is CASSFGGGEQYF. The CDR3 DNA reads TGTGCCAGCAGTTTTGGGGGGGGCGAGCAGTACTTC. The chain combines TRBV27 with TRBJ2-7; 7 nucleotides agree with TRBD2. Germline V gene sequence: CDR1 MNHEY, CDR2 SMNVEV (reference sequence). The CDR3 length is 12 residues. The junction had 2 bases not matched to a gene; V was cut back by 3 bases and J by 6 bases.

The V call is TRBV18, the J call TRBJ1-6; possible D gene TRBD1, 5 bases. V dropped 0 bases and J dropped 1 base, with 7 bases sitting between them. This CDR3 has 16 amino acids. Germline V CDR1 and CDR2: KGHSH, LQKENI. The CDR3 DNA follows: TGTGCCAGCTCACCACCGGGGGGTTCCTATAATTCACCCCTCCACTTT. Its protein is CASSPPGGSYNSPLHF.

This chain joins TRBV9 and TRBJ1-2; D gene unclear. Germline V lookup: CDR1 SGDLS, CDR2 YYNGEE. The CDR3 consists of 10 residues. The ends were cut back, 3 bases at V and 6 bases at J, with 3 bases in the middle. In nucleotides, the CDR3 is TGTGCCAGCAGCGGTAATGGCTACACCTTC. Translation: CASSGNGYTF.

This chain links TRBV5-4 with TRBJ2-1; the D gene is possibly TRBD1 (6 bases). The germline V gene has CDR1 SGHNT and CDR2 YYREEE (reference sequence). CDR3 size: 14 residues. V was shortened by 4 bases and J by 6 bases, with 14 bases between the two germline ends. The CDR3 region has the DNA TGTGCCAGCAGCCATTTAGGGGGTCTCAATGAGCAGTTCTTC. It codes for CASSHLGGLNEQFF.

The chain carries TRBV6-1 and TRBJ1-1; D is undetermined. Germline V gives CDR1 MNHNS, CDR2 SASEGT. The CDR3 is 8 amino acids. Trimming removed 5 bases at V and 11 bases at J, with 3 bases between. CDR3 nucleotides: TGTGCCAGCAGTTGGGCTTTCTTT. As protein: CASSWAFF.

J is TRBJ2-1 and V is TRBV4-1; 13 nucleotides agree with TRBD2. This CDR3 spans 17 amino acids. Per germline, CDR1 MGHRA and CDR2 YSYEKL. The V gene end was trimmed by 4 bases and the J gene end by 0 bases; junction bases not matched to a gene: 3. The CDR3 is CASSPRTSGSSYNEQFF. Written as DNA, the CDR3 is TGCGCCAGCAGCCCACGGACTAGCGGGAGCTCCTACAATGAGCAGTTCTTC.

This chain links TRBV27 with TRBJ2-1; D could derive from TRBD1 or TRBD2 (5 bases each). Trimming took 2 bases from V and 6 from J, leaving 11 bases between them. CDR1 MNHEY and CDR2 SMNVEV come from the germline V gene (reference sequence). The CDR3 is 14 residues long. The CDR3 DNA is TGTGCCAGCAGTTTAGCCGGGACCCTCAATGAGCAGTTCTTC. Translation gives CASSLAGTLNEQFF.

The chain is built from TRBV19 and TRBJ2-1; D remains unclear. The CDR3 spans 12 residues. The V end lost 4 bases, the J end lost 8 bases, and 9 bases lay between the germline ends. Germline V gene data show CDR1 as LNHDA and CDR2 as SQIVND (reference sequence). Here the CDR3 reads CASSNYGYEQFF. The CDR3 coding sequence is TGTGCCAGTAGTAATTATGGGTATGAGCAGTTCTTC.